These T cell receptor beta chains were read from a single sample in a study of shared clonotypes between healthy human individuals. Some clones are missing from TCRdb's copy, which holds only in-frame ones; the method was immunoSEQ multiplex PCR. The sample carries approximately 1.9 million clones, about 94% recorded once. Source material: naive CD8+ T cells from PBMCs. Receptors were obtained from a man aged 18-30 years in good health. Some clones in this sample may be carry-over from other donors' samples. The CDR3 runs from the conserved cysteine through the conserved F or W. The D gene is left open where the match is weak. Not every row has a clone size; where given, it reads once, few, many or a size class.

J: TRBJ1-1
D: TRBD1
V: TRBV28
size: NA
DNA: TGTGCCAGCAGTTTTTCTGGACAGGGAGGGAACACTGAAGCTTTCTTT
CDR3: CASSFSGQGGNTEAFF

J: TRBJ1-6
D: TRBD1
V: TRBV10-3
size: once
DNA: TGTGCCATCAGTGAGGACAGGGGGGATTCACCCCTCCACTTT
CDR3: CAISEDRGDSPLHF

J: TRBJ1-2
D: TRBD1
V: TRBV4-1
size: NA
DNA: TGCGCCAGCAGCCCGACCGGGACAGGGGGGGGCTATGGCTACACCTTC
CDR3: CASSPTGTGGGYGYTF

J: TRBJ1-1
D: NA
V: TRBV9
size: NA
DNA: TGTGCCAGCAGCGTACGCCCCCCGGCGGGCCAGGGTGAAGCTTTCTTT
CDR3: CASSVRPPAGQGEAFF

J: TRBJ2-7
D: TRBD1
V: TRBV7-7
size: NA
DNA: TGTGCCAGCAGCTACCCGGGACAGGGGGCGTACGAGCAGTACTTC
CDR3: CASSYPGQGAYEQYF

J: TRBJ1-4
D: NA
V: TRBV27
size: NA
DNA: TGTGCCAGCAGTTTATTCGGGGGCGGGACTAATGAAAAACTGTTTTTT
CDR3: CASSLFGGGTNEKLFF

J: TRBJ1-1
D: NA
V: TRBV19
size: NA
DNA: TGTGCCAGTAGAAAGGGCCCGAACACTGAAGCTTTCTTT
CDR3: CASRKGPNTEAFF

J: TRBJ2-7
D: NA
V: TRBV28
size: NA
DNA: TGTGCCAGCAGGAACACGCGGGGTTTCCACTACGAGCAGTACTTC
CDR3: CASRNTRGFHYEQYF

J: TRBJ2-7
D: TRBD2
V: TRBV28
size: NA
DNA: TGTGCCAGCAGTTTTTTTAGCGGGAGTTACTCCTACGAGCAGTACTTC
CDR3: CASSFFSGSYSYEQYF

J: TRBJ2-3
D: TRBD2
V: TRBV4-2
size: NA
DNA: TGTGCCAGCAGCCAAGCTGCGAGGACTAGCGGGAGGGGCACAGATACGCAGTATTTT
CDR3: CASSQAARTSGRGTDTQYF

J: TRBJ1-1
D: NA
V: TRBV7-8
size: once
DNA: TGTGCCAGCAGCTTATACAGGGACACTGAAGCTTTCTTT
CDR3: CASSLYRDTEAFF

J: TRBJ2-2
D: NA
V: TRBV30
size: NA
DNA: TGTGCCTGGAGTTTTCACTCTCCGGGGGAGCTGTTTTTT
CDR3: CAWSFHSPGELFF

J: TRBJ2-7
D: TRBD1
V: TRBV11-2
size: NA
DNA: TGTGCCAGCAGCTTAGGAGACAGGGAGTACGAGCAGTACTTC
CDR3: CASSLGDREYEQYF

J: TRBJ2-1
D: NA
V: TRBV5-6
size: NA
DNA: TGTGCCAGCAACCCTCGGGGGATCCCCTCCTACAATGAGCAGTTCTTC
CDR3: CASNPRGIPSYNEQFF

J: TRBJ2-1
D: TRBD1
V: TRBV19
size: NA
DNA: TGTGCCAGGAAAACGGGACAGGGAAACAATGAGCAGTTCTTC
CDR3: CARKTGQGNNEQFF

J: TRBJ1-2
D: NA
V: TRBV19
size: NA
DNA: TGTGCCAGTAGTATAGATCTCCAGGGATGGATCTATGGCTACACCTTC
CDR3: CASSIDLQGWIYGYTF

J: TRBJ2-7
D: TRBD1
V: TRBV18
size: NA
DNA: TGTGCCAGCTCACCGTTGGACAGGGACTCCTACGAGCAGTACTTC
CDR3: CASSPLDRDSYEQYF

J: TRBJ2-7
D: NA
V: TRBV28
size: NA
DNA: TGTGCCAGCAGTCCGGCTTTTCTGGACGAGCAGTACTTC
CDR3: CASSPAFLDEQYF

J: TRBJ2-7
D: TRBD2
V: TRBV30
size: NA
DNA: TGTGCCTGGAGGACTAGCGGGACCTACGAGCAGTACTTC
CDR3: CAWRTSGTYEQYF

J: TRBJ1-2
D: NA
V: TRBV29-1
size: NA
DNA: TGCAGCGTTGAGTCGTCCTTCCCCCTCTATGGCTACACCTTC
CDR3: CSVESSFPLYGYTF

J: TRBJ1-3
D: NA
V: TRBV29-1
size: NA
DNA: TGCAGCGTTGTTAAAGGGCCCCCCCCTGGAAACACCATATATTTT
CDR3: CSVVKGPPPGNTIYF

J: TRBJ1-5
D: NA
V: TRBV27
size: NA
DNA: TGTGCCAGCAGTTTCTTAGGTGGCAATCAGCCCCAGCATTTT
CDR3: CASSFLGGNQPQHF

J: TRBJ2-1
D: NA
V: TRBV5-1
size: NA
DNA: TGCGCCAGCAGCTTGTGGGCGGGCGGCGTTACCTACAATGAGCAGTTCTTC
CDR3: CASSLWAGGVTYNEQFF

J: TRBJ2-7
D: NA
V: TRBV14
size: NA
DNA: TGTGCCAGCAGCCACCTAAATTGGGGCCCGCAGCAGTACTTC
CDR3: CASSHLNWGPQQYF